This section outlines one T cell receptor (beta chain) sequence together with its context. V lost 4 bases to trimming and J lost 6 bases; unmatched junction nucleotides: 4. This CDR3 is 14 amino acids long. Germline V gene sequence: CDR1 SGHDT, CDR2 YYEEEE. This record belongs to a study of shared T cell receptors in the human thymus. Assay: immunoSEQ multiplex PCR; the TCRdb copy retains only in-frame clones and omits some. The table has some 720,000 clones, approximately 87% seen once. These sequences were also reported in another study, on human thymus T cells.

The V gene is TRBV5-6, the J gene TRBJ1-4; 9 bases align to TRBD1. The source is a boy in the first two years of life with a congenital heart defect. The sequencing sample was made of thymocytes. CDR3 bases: TGTGCCAGCAGCCAGACAGGGGGTGATGAAAAACTGTTTTTT. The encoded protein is CASSQTGGDEKLFF.